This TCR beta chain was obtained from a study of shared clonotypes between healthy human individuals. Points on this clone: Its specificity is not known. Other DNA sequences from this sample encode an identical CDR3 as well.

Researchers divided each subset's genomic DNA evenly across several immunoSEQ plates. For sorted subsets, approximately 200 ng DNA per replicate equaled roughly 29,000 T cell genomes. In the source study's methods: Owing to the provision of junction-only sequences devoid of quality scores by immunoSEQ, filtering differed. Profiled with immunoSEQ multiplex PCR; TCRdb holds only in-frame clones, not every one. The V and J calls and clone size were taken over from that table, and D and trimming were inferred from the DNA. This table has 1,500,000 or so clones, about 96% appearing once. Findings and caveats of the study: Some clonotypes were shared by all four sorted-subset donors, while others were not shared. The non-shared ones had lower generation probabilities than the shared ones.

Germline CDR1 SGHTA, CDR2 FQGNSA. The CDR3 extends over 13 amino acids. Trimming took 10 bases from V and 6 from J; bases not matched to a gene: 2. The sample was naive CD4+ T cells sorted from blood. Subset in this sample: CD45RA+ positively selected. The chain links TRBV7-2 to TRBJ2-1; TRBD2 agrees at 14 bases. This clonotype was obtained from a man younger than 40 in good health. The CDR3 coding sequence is TGTGCCACGGGACTAGCGGGAGTCAATGAGCAGTTCTTC. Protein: CATGLAGVNEQFF.